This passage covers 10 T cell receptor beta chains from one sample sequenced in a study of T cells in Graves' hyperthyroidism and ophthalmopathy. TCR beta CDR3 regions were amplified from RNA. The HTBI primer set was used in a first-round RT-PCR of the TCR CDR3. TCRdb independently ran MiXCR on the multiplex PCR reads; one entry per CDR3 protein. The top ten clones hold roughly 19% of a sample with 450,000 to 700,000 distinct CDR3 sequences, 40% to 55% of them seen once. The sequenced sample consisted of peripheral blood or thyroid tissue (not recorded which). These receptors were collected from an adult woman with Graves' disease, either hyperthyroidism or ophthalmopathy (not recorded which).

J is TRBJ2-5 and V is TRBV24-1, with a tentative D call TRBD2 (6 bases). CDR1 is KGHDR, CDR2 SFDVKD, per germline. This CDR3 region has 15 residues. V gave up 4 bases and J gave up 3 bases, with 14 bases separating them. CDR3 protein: CATSEMGLAEETQYF. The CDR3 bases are TGTGCCACCAGTGAAATGGGCTTAGCGGAAGAGACCCAGTACTTC.

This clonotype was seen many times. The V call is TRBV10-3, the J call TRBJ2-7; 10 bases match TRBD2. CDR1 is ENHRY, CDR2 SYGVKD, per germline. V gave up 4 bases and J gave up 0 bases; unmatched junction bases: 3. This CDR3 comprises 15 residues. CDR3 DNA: TGTGCCATCAGTGGATCTAGCGGGAGCTCCTACGAGCAGTACTTC. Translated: CAISGSSGSSYEQYF.

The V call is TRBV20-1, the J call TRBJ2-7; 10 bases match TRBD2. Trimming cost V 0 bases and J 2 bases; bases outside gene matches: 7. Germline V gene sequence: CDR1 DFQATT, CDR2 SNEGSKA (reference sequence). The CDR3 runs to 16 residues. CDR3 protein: CSARELAGQVTYEQYF. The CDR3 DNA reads TGCAGTGCTAGAGAACTAGCGGGACAGGTCACCTACGAGCAGTACTTC.

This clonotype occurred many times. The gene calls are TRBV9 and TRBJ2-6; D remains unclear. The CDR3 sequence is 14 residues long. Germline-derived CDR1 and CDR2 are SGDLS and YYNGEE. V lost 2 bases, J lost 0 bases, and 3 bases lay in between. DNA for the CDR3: TGTGCCAGCAGCGTCCGCTCTGGGGCCAACGTCCTGACTTTC. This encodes CASSVRSGANVLTF.

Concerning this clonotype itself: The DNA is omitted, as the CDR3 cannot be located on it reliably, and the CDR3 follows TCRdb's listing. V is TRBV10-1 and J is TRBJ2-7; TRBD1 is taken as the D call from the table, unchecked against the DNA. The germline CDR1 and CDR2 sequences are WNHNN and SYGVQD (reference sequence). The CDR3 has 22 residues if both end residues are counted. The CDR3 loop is CASSEGGGNSPLHFGTTYEQYF.

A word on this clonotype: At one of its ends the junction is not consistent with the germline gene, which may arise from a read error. In DNA form, the CDR3 reads TGTGCCACCTTCCTAGACAGGTCGGGATCACCCCCCCACTTT. It specifies CATFLDRSGSPPHF. This rearrangement joins TRBV10-3 to TRBJ1-6, with TRBD1 as a possible D gene (6 bases). The CDR3 runs 14 residues. Germline values: CDR1 ENHRY, CDR2 SYGVKD.

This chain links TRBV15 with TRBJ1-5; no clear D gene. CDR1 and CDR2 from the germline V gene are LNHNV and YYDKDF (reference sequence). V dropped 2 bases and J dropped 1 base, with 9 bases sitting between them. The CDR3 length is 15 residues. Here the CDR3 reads CATSRSSTSNQPQHF. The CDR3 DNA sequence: TGTGCCACCAGCAGATCCTCGACCAGCAATCAGCCCCAGCATTTT.

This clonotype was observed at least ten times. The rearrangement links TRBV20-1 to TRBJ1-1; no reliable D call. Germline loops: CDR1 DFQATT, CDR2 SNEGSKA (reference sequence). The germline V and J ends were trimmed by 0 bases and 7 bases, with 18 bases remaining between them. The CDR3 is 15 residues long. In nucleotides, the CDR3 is TGCAGTGCTAGAGATACTGTGAGGGCTTCGGGTGAAGCTTTCTTT. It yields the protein CSARDTVRASGEAFF.

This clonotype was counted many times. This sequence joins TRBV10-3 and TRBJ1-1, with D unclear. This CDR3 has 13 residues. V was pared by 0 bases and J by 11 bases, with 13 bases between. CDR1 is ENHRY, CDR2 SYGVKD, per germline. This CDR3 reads CAISESTPREAFF. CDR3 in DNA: TGTGCCATCAGTGAGTCGACTCCAAGAGAGGCTTTCTTT.

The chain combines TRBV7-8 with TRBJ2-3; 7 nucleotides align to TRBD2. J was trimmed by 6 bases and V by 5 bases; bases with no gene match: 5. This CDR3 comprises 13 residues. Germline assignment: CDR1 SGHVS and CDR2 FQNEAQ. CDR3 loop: CASSPALADTQYF. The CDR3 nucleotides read TGTGCCAGCAGCCCCGCACTAGCGGATACGCAGTATTTT.